Following are 17 T cell receptor beta chains from one sample sequenced in a study of human T cells and chemical hapten exposure. TCRdb reprocessed the RACE reads with MiXCR, giving one entry per CDR3 protein. The top ten clones hold around 4% of a sample with 80,000 to 100,000 distinct CDR3 sequences, roughly a tenth of them seen once. As for time point: pre-sensitization, week 0. Treatment in this sample: therapeutic diphenylcyclopropenone sensitization with weekly scalp DPC. The sample consisted of whole blood, taken in connection with sensitization to the hapten diphenylcyclopropenone (DPC). The origin of the receptors is a woman between 35 and 50 years old with alopecia areata. Some clones in this sample may be carry-over from other donors' samples.

This clonotype occurred many times. The V and J genes are TRBV3-1 and TRBJ2-1; 10 bases are shared with TRBD2. This CDR3 contains 15 residues. Germline loops: CDR1 LGHDT, CDR2 YNNKEL (reference sequence). Losses at the gene ends were 5 bases for V and 8 bases for J; bases not matched to a gene: 9. The CDR3 nucleotides read TGTGCCAGCAGCTTTACAGCGGGGGGGCCTTATGAGCAGTTCTTC. Its translation is CASSFTAGGPYEQFF.

A note on this clonotype: This may come from a read error, since a much larger clone is one base off. V and J are TRBV4-1 and TRBJ2-1; unclear D gene. CDR1 is MGHRA and CDR2 is YSYEKL in the germline V gene. The CDR3 extends over 15 amino acids. The CDR3 DNA sequence: TGCGTCAGCAGCCAAGAACGCCTAGCCTACAATGAGCAGTTCTTC. Amino acids: CVSSQERLAYNEQFF.

V and J are TRBV6-2 or TRBV6-3 and TRBJ2-7; D remains ambiguous. This CDR3 spans 11 amino acids. Germline V gene sequence: CDR1 MNHEY, CDR2 SVGEGT. The V and J ends lost 5 bases and 2 bases respectively, with 4 bases between them. Written as DNA, the CDR3 is TGTGCCAGCAGTCACACCTACGAGCAGTACTTC. Residues: CASSHTYEQYF.

The rearrangement joins TRBV7-9 to TRBJ2-3; D uncertain. Germline V CDR1 and CDR2: SEHNR, FQNEAQ (reference sequence). The CDR3 loop spans 14 amino acids. The ends were cut back, 2 bases at V and 6 bases at J, with 12 bases in the middle. CDR3 DNA sequence: TGTGCCAGCAGCTTACCCCCCAGAGAGGATACGCAGTATTTT. This sequence encodes CASSLPPREDTQYF.

This clonotype was seen ten or more times. The chain links TRBV11-3 to TRBJ1-5, with D possibly matching TRBD1 (5 bases). The length of the CDR3 is 16 residues. V shed 5 bases and J shed 7 bases, with 21 bases lying between them. CDR1 and CDR2 (germline): SGHNT, YENEEA. For the CDR3, the DNA is TGTGCCAGCAGCCCCCGCCCCAGGGTAAGGTGGCAGCCCCAGCATTTT. The encoded protein is CASSPRPRVRWQPQHF.

The chain has TRBV7-2 and TRBJ2-1, with 9 bases identical to TRBD2. The CDR3 loop spans 18 amino acids. From germline, CDR1 is SGHTA and CDR2 FQGNSA. V was pared by 2 bases and J by 4 bases, with 12 bases of the junction left unmatched. The CDR3 DNA reads as TGTGCCAGCAGCTTAATTAGCGGGGGACCCCGATCTTACAATGAGCAGTTCTTC. This encodes CASSLISGGPRSYNEQFF.

This clonotype appeared a few times. This chain uses TRBV28 with TRBJ2-5; 7 nucleotides align to TRBD2. Unmatched junction bases numbered 5, after V lost 6 bases and J lost 1 base. The V gene's germline CDR1 is MDHEN and CDR2 SYDVKM. CDR3 size: 14 residues. The CDR3 is CASSTPGGQETQYF. The CDR3 DNA sequence: TGTGCCAGCAGCACTCCGGGGGGCCAAGAGACCCAGTACTTC.

In its sample, this clonotype was seen many times. The chain employs TRBV30 and TRBJ1-5, with a tentative D call TRBD1 (6 bases). V was shortened by 2 bases and J by 6 bases, with 17 bases between the two germline ends. The V gene's germline CDR1 is GTSNPN and CDR2 SVGIG (reference sequence). There are 15 residues in the CDR3. The CDR3 sequence: CAWSFTGKASQPQHF. For the CDR3, the DNA is TGTGCCTGGAGTTTTACAGGGAAGGCGAGTCAGCCCCAGCATTTT.

Many counts were recorded for this clonotype. The V and J genes are TRBV18 and TRBJ2-7; a possible D gene is TRBD2 (5 bases). V shed 2 bases and J shed 5 bases, with 10 bases lying between them. The germline V gene encodes CDR1 KGHSH and CDR2 LQKENI. The CDR3 consists of 13 residues. The CDR3 region is CASSPTTGNEQYF. The CDR3 bases are TGTGCCAGCTCACCAACGACGGGGAACGAGCAGTACTTC.

The gene calls are TRBV10-2 and TRBJ2-1; 10 bases align to TRBD2. After removal of 2 bases from V and 6 bases from J, the junction contained 4 bases not matched to a gene. CDR1 is WSHSY and CDR2 is SAAADI in the germline V gene. This CDR3 comprises 15 residues. Here the CDR3 reads CASSEMSSGSNEQFF. The CDR3 DNA reads TGCGCCAGCAGTGAGATGTCTAGCGGGAGCAATGAGCAGTTCTTC.

This clonotype was counted ten times or more. The chain recombines TRBV12-3 or TRBV12-4 with TRBJ1-3, with a possible D match to TRBD1 (5 bases). The CDR3 is made up of 14 amino acids. Trimming removed 6 bases from V and 8 bases from J, with 17 bases in between. The CDR3 DNA sequence: TGTGCCAGCAGGAAGGGACCGCTTAGGGACACCATATATTTT. Translation gives CASRKGPLRDTIYF.

There are many counts of this clonotype. Written as DNA, the CDR3 is TGCAGTGCCGTATCAAGTCACACCGGCGGCAATGGCTACACCTTC. Protein product: CSAVSSHTGGNGYTF. The chain links TRBV20-1 to TRBJ1-2; D gene unclear. Germline CDR1 is DFQATT and CDR2 is SNEGSKA (reference sequence). The germline V and J ends were trimmed by 6 bases and 6 bases, with 23 bases remaining between them. This CDR3 has 15 amino acids.

This clonotype was seen repeatedly, ten times or more. The chain is built from TRBV28 and TRBJ1-2; D is possibly TRBD1 (5 bases). Trimming took off 1 base at V and 3 bases at J, with 9 bases between the two ends. Germline lookup yields CDR1 MDHEN and CDR2 SYDVKM. The length of the CDR3 is 14 residues. The CDR3 DNA reads TGTGCCAGCAGTTTATTATCAGGGTACTATGGCTACACCTTC. Translated: CASSLLSGYYGYTF.

This sequence joins TRBV21-1 and TRBJ2-3; the DNA was not compared with TRBD1, the D call given in the table. TRBV21-1 is a known pseudogene. The CDR3 covers 15 residues. The CDR3 sequence: CASSPPATSTDTQYF. Here the CDR3 DNA reads TGTGCCAGCAGCCCCCCCGCGACTAGCACAGATACGCAGTATTTT.

The chain is built from TRBV12-3 or TRBV12-4 and TRBJ2-3; 14 bases are a match to TRBD2. This CDR3 is built from 14 residues. V trimming: 5 bases; J trimming: 5 bases; junction bases outside the gene matches: 0. In nucleotides, the CDR3 is TGTGCCAGCAGTGGGACTAGCGGGGGAGATACGCAGTATTTT. Amino acid sequence: CASSGTSGGDTQYF.

This clonotype appeared a few times. The gene calls are TRBV15 and TRBJ2-1; D is unclear. With 0 bases removed from V and 0 bases from J, the gap between germline ends came to 15 bases. CDR3 length: 18 residues. In germline, CDR1 is LNHNV, CDR2 YYDKDF (reference sequence). CDR3 amino acids: CATSRDRQAPSSYNEQFF. The CDR3 nucleotides read TGTGCCACCAGCAGAGATCGGCAGGCCCCTAGCTCCTACAATGAGCAGTTCTTC.

The chain employs TRBV2 and TRBJ1-1; 10 bases are shared with TRBD1. V shed 7 bases, J shed 5 bases, and the junction held 7 bases outside the gene matches. This CDR3 comprises 14 residues. CDR1 and CDR2 (germline): SNHLY, FYNNEI. CDR3 loop: CASTLDRGWTEAFF. Written as DNA, the CDR3 is TGTGCCAGCACCCTGGACAGGGGGTGGACTGAAGCTTTCTTT.